This T cell receptor beta chain was observed in a study of T cell responses to AZD1222 COVID-19 vaccine. Sequencing used immunoSEQ multiplex PCR; TCRdb keeps in-frame clones, though not all of them. The table has about 60,000 clones, around 83% seen once; the top ten hold roughly 19%. Study-level results: Just a handful of people given AZD1222 tested seropositive at baseline. Only after the peak T cell response were repertoires sampled. Regions left unmutated in variants are reportedly the target of nearly half of spike-specific TCRs. Clonal diversity was possibly underestimated, and white British individuals and females predominated among donors.

V gave up 0 bases and J gave up 4 bases, with 10 bases separating them. Germline CDR1 is SGHRS and CDR2 is YFSETQ. The CDR3 consists of 14 residues. Of note for this clone: What it binds is unknown.

The source was peripheral blood, collected on day 0 of MenACWY control vaccination. The rearrangement joins TRBV5-1 to TRBJ1-2; D may be TRBD1 (6 bases). This receptor was identified in an adult in good health. CDR3 nucleotide sequence: TGCGCCAGCAGCTTGGATACAGGGAGCTATGGCTACACCTTC. It encodes CASSLDTGSYGYTF.